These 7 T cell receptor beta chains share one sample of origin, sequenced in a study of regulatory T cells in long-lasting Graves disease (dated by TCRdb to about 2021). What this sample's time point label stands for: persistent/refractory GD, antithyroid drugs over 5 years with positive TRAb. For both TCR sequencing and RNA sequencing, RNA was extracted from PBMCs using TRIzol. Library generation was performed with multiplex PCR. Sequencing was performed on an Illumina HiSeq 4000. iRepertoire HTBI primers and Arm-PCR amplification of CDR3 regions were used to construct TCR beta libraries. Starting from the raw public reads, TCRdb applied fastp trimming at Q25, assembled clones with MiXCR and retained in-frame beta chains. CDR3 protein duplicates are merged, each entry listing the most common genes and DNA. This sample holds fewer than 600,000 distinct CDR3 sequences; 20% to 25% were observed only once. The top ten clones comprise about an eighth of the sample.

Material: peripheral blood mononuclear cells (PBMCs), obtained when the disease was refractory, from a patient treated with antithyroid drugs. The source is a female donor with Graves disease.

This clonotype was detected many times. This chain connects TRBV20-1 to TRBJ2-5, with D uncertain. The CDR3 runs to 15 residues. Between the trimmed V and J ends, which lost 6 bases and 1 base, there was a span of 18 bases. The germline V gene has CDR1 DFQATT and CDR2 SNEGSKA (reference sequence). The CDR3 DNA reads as TGCAGTGCCACGGAACACATTGGGCCCCAAGAGACCCAGTACTTC. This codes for CSATEHIGPQETQYF.

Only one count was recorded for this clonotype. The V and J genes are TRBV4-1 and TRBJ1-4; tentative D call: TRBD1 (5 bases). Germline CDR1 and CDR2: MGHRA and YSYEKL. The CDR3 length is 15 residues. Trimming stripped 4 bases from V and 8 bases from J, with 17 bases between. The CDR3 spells CASSRMDTLEEKLFF. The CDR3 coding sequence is TGCGCCAGCAGCCGGATGGACACTTTAGAGGAAAAACTGTTTTTT.

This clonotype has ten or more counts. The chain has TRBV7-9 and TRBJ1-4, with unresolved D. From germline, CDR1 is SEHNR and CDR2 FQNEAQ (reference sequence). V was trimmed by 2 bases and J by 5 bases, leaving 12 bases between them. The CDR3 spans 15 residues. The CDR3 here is CASSLLPKTNEKLFF. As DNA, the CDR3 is TGTGCCAGCAGCTTATTGCCTAAAACCAATGAAAAACTGTTTTTT.

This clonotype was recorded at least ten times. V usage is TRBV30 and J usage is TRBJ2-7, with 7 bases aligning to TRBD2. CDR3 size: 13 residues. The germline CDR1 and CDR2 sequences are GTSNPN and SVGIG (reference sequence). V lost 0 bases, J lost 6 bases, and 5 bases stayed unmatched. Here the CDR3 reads CAWSVGEGGEQYF. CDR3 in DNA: TGTGCCTGGAGTGTAGGGGAGGGAGGCGAGCAGTACTTC.

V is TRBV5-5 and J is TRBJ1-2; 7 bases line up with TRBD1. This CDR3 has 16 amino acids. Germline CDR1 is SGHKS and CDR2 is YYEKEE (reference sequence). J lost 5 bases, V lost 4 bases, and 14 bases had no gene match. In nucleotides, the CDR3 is TGTGCCAGCAGCCGGACGGTACGGGACAGTCAGTATGGCTACACCTTC. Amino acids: CASSRTVRDSQYGYTF.

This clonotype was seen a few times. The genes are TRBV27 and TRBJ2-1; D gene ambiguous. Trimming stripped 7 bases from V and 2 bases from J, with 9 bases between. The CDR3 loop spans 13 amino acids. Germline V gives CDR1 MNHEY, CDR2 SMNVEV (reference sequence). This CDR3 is CASTPAAYNEQFF. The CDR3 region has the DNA TGTGCCAGCACCCCTGCGGCCTACAATGAGCAGTTCTTC.

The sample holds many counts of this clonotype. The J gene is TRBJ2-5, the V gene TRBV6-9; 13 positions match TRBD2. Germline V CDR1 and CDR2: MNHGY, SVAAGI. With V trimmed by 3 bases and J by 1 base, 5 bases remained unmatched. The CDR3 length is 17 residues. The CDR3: CASSYRWTSGGQETQYF. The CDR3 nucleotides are TGTGCCAGCAGTTACCGCTGGACTAGCGGGGGCCAAGAGACCCAGTACTTC.